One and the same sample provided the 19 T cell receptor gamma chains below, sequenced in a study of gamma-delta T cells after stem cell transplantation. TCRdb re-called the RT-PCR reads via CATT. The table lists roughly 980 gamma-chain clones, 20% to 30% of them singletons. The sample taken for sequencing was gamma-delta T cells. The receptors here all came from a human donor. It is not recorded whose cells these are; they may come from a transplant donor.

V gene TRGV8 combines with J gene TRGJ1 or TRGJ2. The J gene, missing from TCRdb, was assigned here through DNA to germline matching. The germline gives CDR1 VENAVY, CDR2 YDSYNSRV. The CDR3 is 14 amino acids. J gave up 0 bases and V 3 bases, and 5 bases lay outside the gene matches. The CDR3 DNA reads TGTGCCACCTGGGATGGGGGGAATTATTATAAGAAACTCTTT. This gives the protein CATWDGGNYYKKLF.

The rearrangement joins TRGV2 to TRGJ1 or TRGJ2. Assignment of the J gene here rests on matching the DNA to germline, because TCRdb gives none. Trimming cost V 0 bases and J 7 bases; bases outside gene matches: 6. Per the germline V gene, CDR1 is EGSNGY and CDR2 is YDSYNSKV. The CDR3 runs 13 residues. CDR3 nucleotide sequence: TGTGCCACCTGGGACGGGCCTTGGTATAAGAAACTCTTT. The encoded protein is CATWDGPWYKKLF.

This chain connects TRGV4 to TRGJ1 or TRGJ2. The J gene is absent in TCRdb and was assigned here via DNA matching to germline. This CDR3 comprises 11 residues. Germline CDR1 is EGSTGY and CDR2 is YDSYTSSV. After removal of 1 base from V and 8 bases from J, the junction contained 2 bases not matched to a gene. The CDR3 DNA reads TGTGCCACCTGGGATGGACATAAGAAACTCTTT. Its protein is CATWDGHKKLF.

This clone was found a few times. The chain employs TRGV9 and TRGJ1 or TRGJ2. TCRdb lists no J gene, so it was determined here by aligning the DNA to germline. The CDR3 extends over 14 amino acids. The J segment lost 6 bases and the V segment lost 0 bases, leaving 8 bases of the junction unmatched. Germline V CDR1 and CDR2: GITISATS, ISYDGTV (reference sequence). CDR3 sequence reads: CALWEVTEGYKKLF. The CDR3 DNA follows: TGTGCCTTGTGGGAGGTGACGGAAGGTTATAAGAAACTCTTT.

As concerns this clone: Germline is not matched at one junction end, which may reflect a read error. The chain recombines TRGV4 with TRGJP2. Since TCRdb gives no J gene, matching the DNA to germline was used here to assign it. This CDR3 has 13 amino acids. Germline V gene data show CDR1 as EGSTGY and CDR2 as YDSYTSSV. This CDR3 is CATWDGSDWTKTF. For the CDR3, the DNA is TGTGCCACCTGGGATGGGAGTGATTGGACCAAGACGTTT.

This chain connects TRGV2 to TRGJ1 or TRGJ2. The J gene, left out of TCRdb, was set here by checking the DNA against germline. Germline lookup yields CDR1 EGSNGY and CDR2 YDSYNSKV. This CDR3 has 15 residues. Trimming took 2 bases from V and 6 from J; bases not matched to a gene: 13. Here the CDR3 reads CATWDAPPVVYKKLF. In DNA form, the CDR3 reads TGTGCCACCTGGGACGCCCCCCCCGTTGTTTATAAGAAACTCTTT.

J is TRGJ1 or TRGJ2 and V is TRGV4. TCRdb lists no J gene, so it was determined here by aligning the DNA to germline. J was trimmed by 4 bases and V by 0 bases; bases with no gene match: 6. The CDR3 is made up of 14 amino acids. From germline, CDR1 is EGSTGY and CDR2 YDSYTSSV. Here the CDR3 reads CATWDGPMYYKKLF. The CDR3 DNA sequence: TGTGCCACCTGGGATGGGCCAATGTATTATAAGAAACTCTTT.

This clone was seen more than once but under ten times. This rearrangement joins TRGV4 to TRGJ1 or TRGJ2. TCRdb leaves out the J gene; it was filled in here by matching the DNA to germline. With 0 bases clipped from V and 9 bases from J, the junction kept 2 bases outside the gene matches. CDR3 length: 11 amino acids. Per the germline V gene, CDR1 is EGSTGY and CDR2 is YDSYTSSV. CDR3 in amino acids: CATWDGRKKLF. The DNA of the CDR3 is TGTGCCACCTGGGATGGGCGTAAGAAACTCTTT.

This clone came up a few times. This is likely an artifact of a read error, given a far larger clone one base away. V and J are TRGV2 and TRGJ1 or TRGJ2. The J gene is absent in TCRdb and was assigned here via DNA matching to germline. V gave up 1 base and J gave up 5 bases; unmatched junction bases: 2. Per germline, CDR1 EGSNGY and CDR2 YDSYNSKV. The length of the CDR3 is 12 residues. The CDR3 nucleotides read TGTGCCACCTGGGACGGTAATTATAAGAAACTCTTT. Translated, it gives CATWDGNYKKLF.

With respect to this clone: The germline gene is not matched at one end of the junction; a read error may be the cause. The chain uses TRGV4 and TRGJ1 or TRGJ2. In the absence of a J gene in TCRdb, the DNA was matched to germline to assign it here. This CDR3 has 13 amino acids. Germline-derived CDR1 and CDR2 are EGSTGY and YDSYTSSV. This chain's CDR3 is CAAWDKNYYKKLF. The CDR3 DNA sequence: TGTGCCGCCTGGGATAAAAATTATTATAAGAAACTCTTT.

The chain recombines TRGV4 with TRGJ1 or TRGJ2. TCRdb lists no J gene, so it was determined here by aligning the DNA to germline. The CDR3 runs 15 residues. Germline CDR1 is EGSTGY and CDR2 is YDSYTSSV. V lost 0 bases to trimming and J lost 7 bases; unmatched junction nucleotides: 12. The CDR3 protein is CATWDGREETYKKLF. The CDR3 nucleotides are TGTGCCACCTGGGATGGGCGAGAGGAGACCTATAAGAAACTCTTT.

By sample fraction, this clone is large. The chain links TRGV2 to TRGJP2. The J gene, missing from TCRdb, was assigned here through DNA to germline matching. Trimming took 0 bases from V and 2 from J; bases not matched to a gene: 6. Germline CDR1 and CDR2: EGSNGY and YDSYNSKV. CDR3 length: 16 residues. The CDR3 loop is CATWDGPRSSDWIKTF. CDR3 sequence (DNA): TGTGCCACCTGGGACGGGCCGAGGAGTAGTGATTGGATCAAGACGTTT.

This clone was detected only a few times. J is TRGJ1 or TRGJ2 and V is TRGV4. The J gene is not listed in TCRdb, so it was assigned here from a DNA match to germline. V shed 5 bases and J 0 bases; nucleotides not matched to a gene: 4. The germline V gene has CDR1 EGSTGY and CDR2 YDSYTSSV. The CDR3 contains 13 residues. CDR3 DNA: TGTGCCACCTGGGGGACGAATTATTATAAGAAACTCTTT. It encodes CATWGTNYYKKLF.

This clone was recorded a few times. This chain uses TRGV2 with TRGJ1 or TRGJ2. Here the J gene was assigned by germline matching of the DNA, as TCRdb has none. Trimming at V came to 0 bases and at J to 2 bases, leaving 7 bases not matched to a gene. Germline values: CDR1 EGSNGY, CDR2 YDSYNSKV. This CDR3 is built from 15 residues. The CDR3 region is CATWDGPWDYYKKLF. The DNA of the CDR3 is TGTGCCACCTGGGACGGGCCGTGGGATTATTATAAGAAACTCTTT.

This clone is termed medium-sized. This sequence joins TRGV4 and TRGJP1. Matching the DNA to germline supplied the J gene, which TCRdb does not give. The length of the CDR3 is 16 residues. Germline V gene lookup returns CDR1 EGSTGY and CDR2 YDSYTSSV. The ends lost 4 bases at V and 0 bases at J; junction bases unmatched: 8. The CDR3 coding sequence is TGTGCCACCTGGGACCGCTTAAATACCACTGGTTGGTTCAAGATATTT. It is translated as CATWDRLNTTGWFKIF.

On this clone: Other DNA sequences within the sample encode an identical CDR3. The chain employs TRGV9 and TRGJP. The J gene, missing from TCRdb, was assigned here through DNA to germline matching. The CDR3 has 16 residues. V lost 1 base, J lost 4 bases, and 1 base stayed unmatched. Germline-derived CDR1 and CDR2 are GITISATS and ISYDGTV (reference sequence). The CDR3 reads CALWEVQELGKKIKVF. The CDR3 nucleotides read TGTGCCTTGTGGGAGGTTCAAGAGTTGGGCAAAAAAATCAAGGTATTT.

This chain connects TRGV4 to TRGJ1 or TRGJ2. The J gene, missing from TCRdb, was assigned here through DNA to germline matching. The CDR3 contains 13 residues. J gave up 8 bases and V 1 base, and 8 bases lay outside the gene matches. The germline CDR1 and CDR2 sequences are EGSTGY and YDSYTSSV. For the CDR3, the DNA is TGTGCCACCTGGGATGGAAAACCCGATAAGAAACTCTTT. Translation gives CATWDGKPDKKLF.

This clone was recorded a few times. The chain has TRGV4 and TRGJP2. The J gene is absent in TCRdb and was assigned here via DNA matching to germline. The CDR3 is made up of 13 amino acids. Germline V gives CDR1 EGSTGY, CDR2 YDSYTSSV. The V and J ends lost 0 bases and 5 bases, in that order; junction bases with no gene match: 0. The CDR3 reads CATWDGSDWIKTF. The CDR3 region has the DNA TGTGCCACCTGGGATGGGAGTGATTGGATCAAGACGTTT.

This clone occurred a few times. CDR3 protein: CATWDLGSDWIKTF. In DNA form, the CDR3 reads TGTGCCACCTGGGACCTTGGTAGTGATTGGATCAAGACGTTT. V usage is TRGV3 and J usage is TRGJP2. The J gene comes from matching the DNA to germline here; TCRdb lacks it. V trimming: 3 bases; J trimming: 3 bases; junction bases outside the gene matches: 4. CDR1 and CDR2 from the germline V gene are VTNTFY and YDVSTARD (reference sequence). CDR3 size: 14 residues.